Listed below are T cell receptor beta chains from one sample, sequenced in a study of cytomegalovirus exposure and HLA in healthy donors. TCRdb keeps only in-frame clones here, not all; method: immunoSEQ multiplex PCR. The table has 310,000 or so clones, about 87% seen once; the top ten hold about 2.3%. The sequencing sample was made of PBMCs. These receptors were collected from a woman younger than 30 in good health and CMV-seronegative. CDR3s include the opening cysteine and the closing phenylalanine or tryptophan. A D gene is named only where the DNA matches it firmly. Only some rows state a clone size, as once, few, many or a class for expanded clones.

V gene	J gene	clone size	D gene	CDR3 protein	CDR3 DNA
TRBV2	TRBJ1-5	.	.	CASSEQGADNQPQHF	TGTGCCAGCAGTGAACAGGGTGCCGACAATCAGCCCCAGCATTTT
TRBV5-6	TRBJ2-1	.	.	CASSLGQPSYYNEQFF	TGTGCCAGCAGCTTAGGACAGCCATCCTACTACAATGAGCAGTTCTTC
TRBV18	TRBJ2-7	once	TRBD1	CASSSGQGAYEQYF	TGTGCCAGCTCGTCGGGGCAGGGGGCCTACGAGCAGTACTTC
TRBV2	TRBJ1-3	.	TRBD1	CASSQTRGPSGNTIYF	TGTGCCAGCAGTCAAACCAGGGGGCCCTCTGGAAACACCATATATTTT
TRBV5-1	TRBJ1-5	.	.	CASSEVGLGQPQHF	TGCGCCAGCAGCGAGGTGGGGCTGGGTCAGCCCCAGCATTTT
TRBV4-1	TRBJ1-2	.	.	CASSPEGVPSFGYTF	TGCGCCAGCAGCCCCGAGGGGGTTCCTTCTTTTGGCTACACCTTC
TRBV6-5	TRBJ2-5	.	.	CASSYSGQGGGQYF	TGTGCCAGCAGTTACTCGGGGCAGGGAGGGGGGCAGTACTTC
TRBV6-1	TRBJ2-7	once	TRBD1	CASSEALQGPPSYEQYF	TGTGCCAGCAGTGAAGCGCTACAGGGGCCCCCCTCCTACGAGCAGTACTTC
TRBV18	TRBJ1-1	.	.	CASSSRLEHEAFF	TGTGCCAGCTCATCCAGACTTGAACATGAAGCTTTCTTT
TRBV6-5	TRBJ2-7	.	.	CASSLVTGAYEQYF	TGTGCCAGCAGCTTAGTTACAGGAGCCTACGAGCAGTACTTC
TRBV19	TRBJ2-2	.	TRBD2	CASNPRLAGDTGELFF	TGTGCCAGTAACCCCAGACTAGCGGGGGACACCGGGGAGCTGTTTTTT
TRBV11-2	TRBJ2-3	once	TRBD2	CASSLSSSGGTDTQYF	TGTGCCAGCAGCTTATCGTCTAGCGGCGGCACAGATACGCAGTATTTT
TRBV30	TRBJ1-1	.	.	CAWTTNLPSIEDDTEAFF	TGTGCCTGGACCACCAATTTACCCAGTATTGAGGATGACACTGAAGCTTTCTTT
TRBV7-3	TRBJ2-5	.	TRBD2	CASSPQGLATRETQYF	TGTGCCAGCAGCCCCCAAGGACTAGCGACCCGGGAGACCCAGTACTTC
TRBV6-6	TRBJ1-1	.	.	CASSRGGTEAFF	TGTGCCAGCAGCCGGGGGGGCACTGAAGCTTTCTTT
TRBV6-1	TRBJ2-5	.	TRBD1	CASIKGQGQETQYF	TGTGCCAGCATTAAGGGACAGGGACAAGAGACCCAGTACTTC
TRBV5-4	TRBJ2-5	.	.	CASSSAHDRYQETQYF	TGTGCCAGCAGCTCGGCTCATGACAGGTACCAAGAGACCCAGTACTTC
TRBV6-5	TRBJ2-7	.	.	CASSATVSHGYEQYF	TGTGCCAGCAGTGCGACAGTCTCCCATGGTTACGAGCAGTACTTC
TRBV23-1	TRBJ2-3	.	.	CASSVSGSLLGDTQYF	TGCGCCAGCAGTGTTAGCGGCTCTTTATTAGGAGATACGCAGTATTTT
TRBV9	TRBJ2-2	.	TRBD2	CASSVGPSGASGELFF	TGTGCCAGCAGCGTAGGACCAAGCGGGGCCTCCGGGGAGCTGTTTTTT
TRBV6-5	TRBJ2-1	few	.	CASSYSLVRVFHEQFF	TGTGCCAGCAGTTACTCGCTAGTTCGGGTTTTCCATGAGCAGTTCTTC
TRBV19	TRBJ2-3	.	TRBD1	CASSPRQGATDTQYF	TGTGCCAGTAGTCCCAGACAGGGGGCCACAGATACGCAGTATTTT
TRBV6-1	TRBJ2-7	once	.	CASSEWERGEQYF	TGTGCCAGCAGTGAATGGGAAAGGGGCGAGCAGTACTTC
TRBV7-9	TRBJ1-2	.	.	CASSQEALGGYTF	TGTGCCAGCTCCCAGGAGGCTCTGGGCGGCTACACCTTC
TRBV2	TRBJ2-3	few	TRBD2	CASLSGAKTLGTDTQYF	TGTGCCAGCCTTAGCGGGGCCAAAACACTTGGCACAGATACGCAGTATTTT
TRBV27	TRBJ1-2	.	.	CASSPYPRLYGYTF	TGTGCCAGCAGCCCTTATCCCCGTCTATATGGCTACACCTTC
TRBV18	TRBJ2-2	.	TRBD2	CASSPPLAANTGELFF	TGTGCCAGCTCACCACCTCTAGCGGCGAACACCGGGGAGCTGTTTTTT
TRBV9	TRBJ2-7	.	TRBD1	CASSDTRDRQYF	TGTGCCAGCAGCGACACCCGGGACAGGCAGTACTTC
TRBV9	TRBJ2-4	.	.	CASSPRPENIQYF	TGTGCCAGCAGCCCCCGTCCAGAAAACATTCAGTACTTC
TRBV7-8	TRBJ2-3	.	.	CASTSYGETDTQYF	TGTGCCAGCACTTCTTACGGGGAGACAGATACGCAGTATTTT
TRBV7-3	TRBJ2-3	.	TRBD2	CASSSSGGGTDTQYF	TGTGCCAGCAGCTCCAGCGGGGGCGGCACAGATACGCAGTATTTT
TRBV25-1	TRBJ1-1	once	.	CASSEYSEAFF	TGTGCCAGCAGTGAATATAGTGAAGCTTTCTTT
TRBV18	TRBJ2-7	.	.	CASSPWARGREQYF	TGTGCCAGCTCACCGTGGGCCAGGGGTAGGGAGCAGTACTTC
TRBV18	TRBJ2-7	.	TRBD1	CASSPFGTGVSYEQYF	TGTGCCAGCTCACCATTCGGGACAGGGGTGTCCTACGAGCAGTACTTC
TRBV21-1	TRBJ2-7	once	.	CASSPCTWANEQYF	TGTGCCAGCAGTCCTTGCACCTGGGCTAACGAGCAGTACTTC
TRBV6-5	TRBJ1-1	once	.	CASSTEDIMNTEAFF	TGTGCCAGCAGTACCGAGGACATCATGAACACTGAAGCTTTCTTT
TRBV7-3	TRBJ2-7	few	TRBD2	CASSAGGGAGYEQYF	TGTGCCAGCAGCGCGGGAGGAGGGGCAGGCTACGAGCAGTACTTC
TRBV13	TRBJ2-2	.	.	CASSLGVRLNTGGLFF	TGTGCCAGCAGCTTAGGCGTCCGCCTGAACACCGGGGGGCTGTTTTTT
TRBV7-2	TRBJ1-6	.	.	CASRRSSYNSPLHF	TGTGCCAGCAGACGGAGCTCCTATAATTCACCCCTCCACTTT
TRBV9	TRBJ2-3	.	TRBD2	CASSVVARGSTDTQYF	TGTGCCAGCAGCGTAGTGGCGCGGGGGAGCACAGATACACAGTATTTT
TRBV29-1	TRBJ2-7	.	.	CSVGRGGTGYEQYF	TGCAGCGTTGGGCGTGGAGGGACGGGGTACGAGCAGTACTTC
TRBV6-5	TRBJ1-2	once	.	CASSYSRAAAGYGYTF	TGTGCCAGCAGTTACTCGAGGGCCGCGGCGGGATATGGCTACACCTTC
TRBV2	TRBJ2-7	.	TRBD2	CASSGGLAINHEQYF	TGTGCCAGCAGTGGTGGACTAGCGATCAACCACGAGCAGTACTTC
TRBV4-2	TRBJ2-7	.	TRBD2	CASSQDLGLASYEQYF	TGTGCCAGCAGCCAAGATCTAGGACTAGCGTCCTACGAGCAGTACTTC
TRBV18	TRBJ1-6	.	.	CASSPSKQVNSPLHF	TGTGCCAGCTCACCATCCAAACAGGTTAATTCACCCCTCCACTTT
TRBV27	TRBJ1-1	.	TRBD1	CASSSGGGWNTEAFF	TGTGCCAGCAGTTCAGGGGGTGGATGGAACACTGAAGCTTTCTTT
TRBV10-3	TRBJ1-2	.	TRBD1	CAISDPLRRDRDYGYTF	TGTGCCATCAGTGACCCCCTTCGACGCGACAGGGACTATGGCTACACCTTC